A selection of T cell receptor beta chains follows, all from one sample in a study of OX40 agonist ivuxolimab in advanced cancers. Libraries were prepared by immunoSEQ multiplex PCR; TCRdb keeps only in-frame clonotypes and omits some of them. The repertoire holds 25,000 to 35,000 clones, 85% to 95% seen once, with about 26% in the top ten. This sample comprised CD4+ or CD8+ T cells sorted from blood, obtained in a trial of the OX40 agonist ivuxolimab. Source of these receptors: an adult with an advanced solid tumor such as melanoma, head and neck, liver or kidney cancer. Both conserved end residues are part of each CDR3. D genes are given only for firm matches. Clone size is shown for a subset of rows, as once, few, many or a class of expanded clone.

length	size	J	V	D	DNA	CDR3
14	few	TRBJ1-1	TRBV7-9	NA	TGTGCCAGCAGCTTAGCGCGAATGAACACTGAAGCTTTCTTT	CASSLARMNTEAFF
14	NA	TRBJ1-1	TRBV29-1	NA	TGCAGCGGGATGGGGGGACACCCCTCCGGTGAAGCTTTCTTT	CSGMGGHPSGEAFF
17	NA	TRBJ1-3	TRBV9	TRBD1	TGTGCCAGCAGCGCCTCGGGACAGGGAATCTCTGGAAACACCATATATTTT	CASSASGQGISGNTIYF
14	NA	TRBJ2-1	TRBV6-5	NA	TGTGCCAGCAGTTACTCTGGCGGGCTAGATGAGCAGTTCTTC	CASSYSGGLDEQFF
16	NA	TRBJ2-2	TRBV13	NA	TGTGCCAGCAGCCCCGGACTAGGACAGTTCACCGGGGAGCTGTTTTTT	CASSPGLGQFTGELFF
14	NA	TRBJ1-6	TRBV5-1	TRBD1	TGCGCCAGCAGCCGAGACAGGGTTAATTCACCCCTCCACTTT	CASSRDRVNSPLHF
15	NA	TRBJ1-2	TRBV11-2	NA	TGTGCCAGCGATCAAGGGGCAGGGTCTAACTATGGCTACACCTTC	CASDQGAGSNYGYTF
16	NA	TRBJ2-3	TRBV27	TRBD2	TGTGCCAGCAGCAGAGTTCTAGCGGGAAACACAGATACGCAGTATTTT	CASSRVLAGNTDTQYF
14	few	TRBJ1-1	TRBV6-1	NA	TGTGCCAGCAGTGAATTGGGGGGGAACACTGAAGCTTTCTTT	CASSELGGNTEAFF
14	NA	TRBJ2-1	TRBV5-6	NA	TGTGCCAGCAGTTCTCCCGGGGTCTTCAATGAGCAGTTCTTC	CASSSPGVFNEQFF
13	NA	TRBJ2-7	TRBV27	NA	TGTGCCAGCAGTTGGCGGGACAACTACGAGCAGTACTTC	CASSWRDNYEQYF
13	NA	TRBJ1-5	TRBV10-2	NA	TGCGCCAGCAGTGCCGGGAGGCCTCAGCCCCAGCATTTT	CASSAGRPQPQHF
15	NA	TRBJ1-1	TRBV7-9	NA	TGTGCCAGCAGCGAGGCTGAGGGGCTTAGCACTGAAGCTTTCTTT	CASSEAEGLSTEAFF
16	NA	TRBJ2-1	TRBV9	NA	TGTGCCAGCAGCGCCACCTCACTAGGGATCCTTGTTGAGCAGTTCTTC	CASSATSLGILVEQFF
13	NA	TRBJ2-7	TRBV2	NA	TGTGCCAGCAGTCCGGGACTTGGATACGAGCAGTACTTC	CASSPGLGYEQYF
12	NA	TRBJ2-7	TRBV28	NA	TGTGCCAGCAGTGGGGCTAGGGCCGAGCAGTACTTC	CASSGARAEQYF
16	NA	TRBJ2-2	TRBV27	TRBD2	TGTGCCAGCAGTTCGACTAGCGGGGGGGCCCCCGGGGAGCTGTTTTTT	CASSSTSGGAPGELFF
13	NA	TRBJ2-7	TRBV9	TRBD1	TGTGCCAGCAGCGACTCAGGGGGCGGCGAGCAGTACTTC	CASSDSGGGEQYF
14	NA	TRBJ2-1	TRBV7-3	TRBD2	TGTGCCAGCAGGCCGGGACTAGCAGGGGATGAGCAGTTCTTC	CASRPGLAGDEQFF
14	NA	TRBJ2-3	TRBV10-3	NA	TGTGCCATCAGTGAGCCTCTTGAGGCAGATACGCAGTATTTT	CAISEPLEADTQYF
13	NA	TRBJ1-4	TRBV5-1	NA	TGCGCCAGCAGCTTGGTTATTGGAACCGAAGTGTTTTTT	CASSLVIGTEVFF
16	NA	TRBJ2-5	TRBV6-5	NA	TGTGCCAGCAGTTCCCTAACGAGAGGGGTTGGGGAGACCCAGTACTTC	CASSSLTRGVGETQYF
13	NA	TRBJ2-4	TRBV5-6	NA	TGTGCCAGCAGCTCCACACTACCAAACATTCAGTACTTC	CASSSTLPNIQYF
15	NA	TRBJ2-5	TRBV30	TRBD2	TGTGCCTGGAGAGAGGGACTAGCGGGGGGAGAGACCCAGTACTTC	CAWREGLAGGETQYF
14	NA	TRBJ1-1	TRBV27	NA	TGTGCCAGCACCAACCCCGGGGGCTTCACTGAAGCTTTCTTT	CASTNPGGFTEAFF
11	medium-sized	TRBJ1-1	TRBV7-9	NA	TGTGCCAGCAGCGGTCCTATCGTGGCTTTCTTT	CASSGPIVAFF
13	few	TRBJ2-7	TRBV6-1	NA	TGTGCCAGCAGAGGGCAGAGCTCCTACGAGCAGTACTTC	CASRGQSSYEQYF
13	NA	TRBJ2-7	TRBV6-1	NA	TGTGCCAGCGGCTTACAGAGTTCCTACGAGCAGTACTTC	CASGLQSSYEQYF
11	NA	TRBJ2-3	TRBV7-3	NA	TGTGCCAGCAGCCGGGGAGATACGCAGTATTTT	CASSRGDTQYF
15	NA	TRBJ2-3	TRBV11-1	NA	TGTGCCAGCAGCCCGACAGAGGCTAGCACAGATACGCAGTATTTT	CASSPTEASTDTQYF
13	NA	TRBJ2-2	TRBV27	NA	TGTGCCAGCAGGCCTACAGGGCCCGGGGAGCTGTTTTTT	CASRPTGPGELFF
15	NA	TRBJ2-7	TRBV14	TRBD1	TGTGCCAGCAGCCAAGTGACAGGGGGCATCTACGAGCAGTACTTC	CASSQVTGGIYEQYF
16	NA	TRBJ2-2	TRBV4-2	NA	TGTGCCAGCCTCCCAACCGGACTCTCGAACACCGGGGAGCTGTTTTTT	CASLPTGLSNTGELFF
16	NA	TRBJ2-1	TRBV30	TRBD1	TGTGCCTGGAGTGTCCCCCGACAGGGGAGTTGGGATGAGCAGTTCTTC	CAWSVPRQGSWDEQFF
13	NA	TRBJ2-2	TRBV5-1	NA	TGCGCCAGCAGCTCACTAGACACCGGGGAGCTGTTTTTT	CASSSLDTGELFF
12	NA	TRBJ1-2	TRBV9	NA	TGTGCCAGCAGCGTAGGGCGGGATGGCTACACCTTC	CASSVGRDGYTF
15	NA	TRBJ2-1	TRBV14	NA	TGTGCCAGCAGCCAAGTTCTAGGGTCGTACAATGAGCAGTTCTTC	CASSQVLGSYNEQFF
13	few	TRBJ1-5	TRBV6-5	NA	TGTGCCAGCAGCACCGGGACCGCGGGTCCCCAGCATTTT	CASSTGTAGPQHF
16	NA	TRBJ1-1	TRBV10-2	TRBD1	TGCGCCAGCATGGGGACAGGGGAATTGGTGAACACTGAAGCTTTCTTT	CASMGTGELVNTEAFF
12	NA	TRBJ1-2	TRBV7-9	NA	TGTGCCAGCAGCTTAGACGTCACGGATAACACCTTC	CASSLDVTDNTF
17	NA	TRBJ2-5	TRBV7-9	TRBD2	TGTGCCAGCAGCCAGGGACTAGCGGGAGTATTGGGGGAGACCCAGTACTTC	CASSQGLAGVLGETQYF
15	NA	TRBJ2-7	TRBV14	TRBD2	TGTGCCAGCAGCGCCTGGACTAGCGAACAGCGCGAGCAGTACTTC	CASSAWTSEQREQYF
16	NA	TRBJ1-2	TRBV7-8	NA	TGTGCCAGCAGCTTAGTCTCGGGGGCCGGTAACTATGGCTACACCTTC	CASSLVSGAGNYGYTF
12	NA	TRBJ2-7	TRBV18	NA	TGTGCCAGCTCACCAGGCAACTACGAGCAGTACTTC	CASSPGNYEQYF
13	NA	TRBJ2-7	TRBV14	NA	TGTGCCAGCAGCCCTAGCGTCTCCTACGAGCAGTACTTC	CASSPSVSYEQYF
16	NA	TRBJ2-7	TRBV6-5	NA	TGTGCCAGCAGTTACTCTGCAGGGTCCTTTGCCTACGAGCAGTACTTC	CASSYSAGSFAYEQYF
12	NA	TRBJ2-7	TRBV13	NA	TGTGCCAGCAGCTCCCCCAGGGTTGAGCAGTACTTC	CASSSPRVEQYF
15	NA	TRBJ2-5	TRBV5-1	TRBD1	TGCGCCAGCAGCTTGTTCGGGACAGACCAAGAGACCCAGTACTTC	CASSLFGTDQETQYF
12	NA	TRBJ1-1	TRBV19	NA	TGTGCCAGTTCCTCCTATGAGACTGAAGCTTTCTTT	CASSSYETEAFF
16	NA	TRBJ2-4	TRBV15	TRBD1	TGTGCCACCAGCCCACAGGGGCCCCTAGCCAAAAACATTCAGTACTTC	CATSPQGPLAKNIQYF
13	NA	TRBJ1-2	TRBV29-1	NA	TGCAGCGTCCTGGCGAGCGAGGGCTATGGCTACACCTTC	CSVLASEGYGYTF
12	NA	TRBJ2-3	TRBV9	NA	TGTGCCAGCAGCGTAGGGACAGATACGCAGTATTTT	CASSVGTDTQYF
12	NA	TRBJ2-1	TRBV9	NA	TGTGCCAGCAGGGGCTGGGACAATGAGCAGTTCTTC	CASRGWDNEQFF
17	NA	TRBJ2-4	TRBV7-9	NA	TGTGCCAGCAGCCCCCCCGACTGGGGGCTAGACAGAAACATTCAGTACTTC	CASSPPDWGLDRNIQYF
14	NA	TRBJ1-5	TRBV25-1	NA	TGTGCCAGCAGTTATGGTTTTGGGGATCAGCCCCAGCATTTT	CASSYGFGDQPQHF
14	NA	TRBJ1-1	TRBV28	TRBD1	TGTGCCAGCAGGTACCCACAGGGGGAGACTGAAGCTTTCTTT	CASRYPQGETEAFF
14	NA	TRBJ1-5	TRBV15	TRBD1	TGTGCCACCAGCCTGGACAGGGGGAATCAGCCCCAGCATTTT	CATSLDRGNQPQHF
15	NA	TRBJ2-1	TRBV7-8	NA	TGTGCCAGCAGCCTACCGAGAGATTTAGCTGGTGAGCAGTTCTTC	CASSLPRDLAGEQFF
14	NA	TRBJ1-5	TRBV19	NA	TGTGCCAGTAGTATAAACATCGTCTACCAGCCCCAGCATTTT	CASSINIVYQPQHF
15	NA	TRBJ2-3	TRBV18	NA	TGTGCCAGCTTGGGCCGGCAGGGGATCACAGATACGCAGTATTTT	CASLGRQGITDTQYF